What follows describes a single T cell receptor (beta chain). The antigen is unknown. This record belongs to a study of cytomegalovirus exposure and HLA in healthy donors. Overall study: As an earlier analysis found, about 190 million T cells yielded about 120 million unique TCR beta sequences.

Study-level results: Rarity characterized most TCR sequences, yet some public TCRs appeared in many donors. Within an earlier analysis, most TCR beta V segments proved productive either about 87% or about 30% of the time. The study reported that TCR beta sequences accurately predicted HLA-A and HLA-B alleles in most subjects.

With 60 Vbeta and 13 Jbeta primers, the PCR was carried out. Clones were read by immunoSEQ multiplex PCR, and TCRdb kept only the in-frame ones, dropping some. The sample has about 99,000 clones, more than 75% seen once. V shed 5 bases, J shed 9 bases, and the junction held 3 bases outside the gene matches. CDR1 is MNHNY, CDR2 SVGAGI, per germline (reference sequence). The CDR3 is made up of 12 amino acids. The TCR comes from a woman between 18 and 30 years old in good health and CMV-seropositive. The chain combines TRBV6-6 with TRBJ2-7; 11 nucleotides match TRBD2. The sequenced material came from PBMCs. As DNA, the CDR3 is TGTGCCAGCAGTCCGACTAGCGGGGCGCAGTACTTC. This sequence encodes CASSPTSGAQYF.